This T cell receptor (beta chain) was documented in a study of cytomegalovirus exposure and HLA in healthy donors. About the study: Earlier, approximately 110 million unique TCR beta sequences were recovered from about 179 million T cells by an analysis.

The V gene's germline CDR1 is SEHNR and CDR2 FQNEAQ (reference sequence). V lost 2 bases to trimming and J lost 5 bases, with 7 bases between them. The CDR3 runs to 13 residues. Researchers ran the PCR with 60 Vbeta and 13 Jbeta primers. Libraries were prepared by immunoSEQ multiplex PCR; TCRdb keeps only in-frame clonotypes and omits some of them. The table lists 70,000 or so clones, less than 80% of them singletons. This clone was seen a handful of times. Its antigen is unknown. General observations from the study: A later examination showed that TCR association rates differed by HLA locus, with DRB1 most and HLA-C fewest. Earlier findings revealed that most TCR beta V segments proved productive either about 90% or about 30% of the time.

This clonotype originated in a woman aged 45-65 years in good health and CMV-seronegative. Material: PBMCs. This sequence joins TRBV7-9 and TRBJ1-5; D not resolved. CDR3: CASSLRRDQPQHF. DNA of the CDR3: TGTGCCAGCAGCTTAAGGCGGGATCAGCCCCAGCATTTT.